This T cell receptor beta chain was retrieved from a study of T cells after yellow fever vaccination. General observations from the study: Detected again after the booster were most primary-vaccination clones, at 95% to 96% CD4 and 80% to 90% CD8. Abundant bulk-derived clonotypes could contaminate FACS-sorted repertoires.

This clonotype has a count of ten or more. The antigen is undetermined. In making TCR cDNA, 5'RACE template switching added a universal primer site and UMIs to it. Each CDR3 protein gets one entry after TCRdb re-called the 5' RACE reads with MiXCR. This table holds about 120,000 distinct CDR3 sequences, roughly 6.8% found once. J lost 5 bases, V lost 5 bases, and 9 bases had no gene match. CDR3 size: 15 residues. The V and J genes are TRBV12-3 or TRBV12-4 and TRBJ2-5; 9 bases map to TRBD1. The material was CD4+ T cells sorted from PBMCs, obtained roughly seven weeks after the first yellow fever vaccination. The clonotype originates from a man younger than 35 who received the YFV17D yellow fever vaccine. This CDR3 is CASSPSTGGAETQYF. CDR3 nucleotide sequence: TGTGCCAGCAGTCCCTCGACAGGGGGGGCGGAGACCCAGTACTTC.